This T cell receptor (beta chain) was observed in a study of CD8 T cells in ankylosing spondylitis. Study-level results: A TCR beta motif of several highly homologous variants appeared characteristic of ankylosing spondylitis blood. In reactive arthritis synovial fluid and blood, some motif variants had been reported before.

TCRdb independently ran MiXCR on the 5' RACE reads; one entry per CDR3 protein. The sample lists fewer than 350,000 distinct CDR3 sequences, roughly 10% occurring once. The CDR3 has 16 residues. The trim removed 8 bases at V and 1 base at J, leaving 13 bases unmatched. Germline CDR1 is MGHDK and CDR2 is SYGVNS. Details on this clonotype: What it binds is unknown.

Sequencing was performed on blood, either unsorted or a sorted T cell fraction (not recorded which). The sequence was obtained from a female donor with ankylosing spondylitis or in good health (not recorded which). The rearrangement links TRBV25-1 to TRBJ2-7; 8 nucleotides line up with TRBD2. CDR3 sequence reads: CASAPPGSGRSYEQYF. The CDR3 DNA sequence: TGTGCCAGCGCCCCCCCTGGCAGCGGGAGATCCTACGAGCAGTACTTC.